Following are 32 T cell receptor beta chains from one sample sequenced in a study of T cell repertoires in ileal Crohn's disease. Clones were read by immunoSEQ multiplex PCR, and TCRdb kept only the in-frame ones, dropping some. The sample lists roughly 13,000 clones, 70% to 85% occurring once. Time point of the sample: inflamed ileum from the surgical specimen. The sequencing sample was made of ileal tissue. Receptors originate from an adult with Crohn's disease.

The chain carries TRBV5-6 and TRBJ1-4; D unclear. CDR1 SGHDT and CDR2 YYEEEE come from the germline V gene. The CDR3 covers 15 residues. Trimming shortened V by 0 bases and J by 5 bases, and 11 bases separated the two germline ends. CDR3 DNA: TGTGCCAGCAGCTTGGGTTTGGGAGGGAATGAAAAACTGTTTTTT. It translates to CASSLGLGGNEKLFF.

This rearrangement joins TRBV2 to TRBJ2-4; 7 bases line up with TRBD2. V lost 9 bases and J lost 4; bases outside the gene matches: 3. Germline values: CDR1 SNHLY, CDR2 FYNNEI. The CDR3 runs to 12 residues. For the CDR3, the DNA is TGTGCCAGTAGGGACTATAAAAACATTCAGTACTTC. This translates into CASRDYKNIQYF.

The J gene is TRBJ2-1, the V gene TRBV9, with 10 bases identical to TRBD2. The CDR3 loop spans 16 amino acids. The germline CDR1 and CDR2 sequences are SGDLS and YYNGEE. The trim removed 0 bases at V and 5 bases at J, leaving 5 bases unmatched. The DNA for the CDR3 is TGTGCCAGCAGCGTAGGAGAGCGGGGGGGCCACAATGAGCAGTTCTTC. Translating it yields CASSVGERGGHNEQFF.

J is TRBJ2-4 and V is TRBV10-3; possibly TRBD1 or TRBD2 for D (7 bases each). The V end was cut by 10 bases, the J end by 6 bases, with 22 bases between. Germline V gene data show CDR1 as ENHRY and CDR2 as SYGVKD. This CDR3 comprises 15 residues. This CDR3 is CATQGGQDVGNIQYF. CDR3 DNA: TGTGCCACCCAGGGGGGGCAGGACGTCGGAAACATTCAGTACTTC.

The rearrangement joins TRBV2 to TRBJ2-7; tentative D call: TRBD1 (5 bases). The CDR3 is 13 residues long. V gave up 7 bases and J gave up 6 bases, with 16 bases separating them. CDR1 and CDR2 from the germline V gene are SNHLY and FYNNEI. As DNA, the CDR3 is TGTGCCAGCACAGGGCCTACCTACCGCGAGCAGTACTTC. It codes for CASTGPTYREQYF. Supplemented by reference TRBV2 and TRBJ2-7, the full variable domain reads EPEVTQTPSHQVTQMGQEVILRCVPISNHLYFYWYRQILGQKVEFLVSFYNNEISEKSEIFDDQFSVERPDGSNFTLKIRSTKLEDSAMYFCASTGPTYREQYFGPGTRLTVT.

V gene TRBV11-2 combines with J gene TRBJ2-7; TRBD1 might be the D (7 bases). The CDR3 has 16 amino acids. Trimming removed 1 base at V and 1 base at J, with 14 bases between. From germline, CDR1 is SGHAT and CDR2 FQNNGV. The CDR3 bases are TGTGCCAGCAGCTTAGCAGGCGGGGACAGATCCTACGAGCAGTACTTC. This translates into CASSLAGGDRSYEQYF.

This clone was recorded once. The rearrangement links TRBV7-4 to TRBJ1-1; D unclear. This CDR3 comprises 14 residues. Germline CDR1 reads SGHVT; CDR2 reads SQSDAQ. V dropped 5 bases and J dropped 7 bases, with 17 bases sitting between them. CDR3 region: CASSPRAGEIEAFF. The CDR3 bases are TGTGCCAGCAGCCCCCGGGCTGGGGAAATTGAAGCTTTCTTT. Using reference TRBV7-4 and TRBJ1-1 for the parts outside the CDR3, the full variable domain is GAGVSQSPRYKVAKRGRDVALRCDSISGHVTLYWYRQTLGQGSEVLTYSQSDAQRDKSGRPSGRFSAERPERSVSTLKIQRTEQGDSAVYLCASSPRAGEIEAFFGQGTRLTVV.

This chain connects TRBV4-1 to TRBJ1-2, with D unresolved. Germline values: CDR1 MGHRA, CDR2 YSYEKL. V dropped 0 bases and J dropped 8 bases, with 7 bases sitting between them. The length of the CDR3 is 12 residues. The DNA of the CDR3 is TGCGCCAGCAGCCAAGAGGGCACCGGCTACACCTTC. This translates into CASSQEGTGYTF.

Comments on this clone: It is unclear where the CDR3 begins or ends on the DNA, so no DNA is shown, and the CDR3 is as TCRdb lists it. This chain uses TRBV14 with TRBJ2-1; no check of the table's D call, TRBD2, against the DNA was made. In germline, CDR1 is SGHDN, CDR2 FVKESK. The CDR3 is 16 residues long, ends included. The CDR3 protein is CASSRDVGPGDNEQFF.

The rearrangement joins TRBV14 to TRBJ1-1, with 7 nucleotides matching TRBD1. V was pared by 0 bases and J by 0 bases, with 10 bases of the junction left unmatched. Germline V lookup: CDR1 SGHDN, CDR2 FVKESK. This CDR3 comprises 18 residues. For the CDR3, the DNA is TGTGCCAGCAGCCAAGAGCCCCGGAAACAGGGGATGAACACTGAAGCTTTCTTT. Protein: CASSQEPRKQGMNTEAFF.

The genes are TRBV5-1 and TRBJ1-5; 11 nucleotides align to TRBD1. From germline, CDR1 is SGHRS and CDR2 YFSETQ. V lost 4 bases to trimming and J lost 5 bases; unmatched junction nucleotides: 8. The CDR3 spans 16 residues. The CDR3, as DNA: TGCGCCAGCAGCCCAGGACAGGGGGCGCCGGATCAGCCCCAGCATTTT. Translating gives CASSPGQGAPDQPQHF. The full variable domain, completed using reference TRBV5-1 and TRBJ1-5, is KAGVTQTPRYLIKTRGQQVTLSCSPISGHRSVSWYQQTPGQGLQFLFEYFSETQRNKGNFPGRFSGRQFSNSRSEMNVSTLELGDSALYLCASSPGQGAPDQPQHFGDGTRLSIL.

The sample holds a few counts of this clone. The chain combines TRBV6-4 with TRBJ1-1; D gene ambiguous. V lost 5 bases and J lost 1, with 8 bases in between. From germline, CDR1 is MRHNA and CDR2 SNTAGT. The CDR3 spans 13 residues. Here the CDR3 DNA reads TGTGCCAGCAGTCACGGTGAGAACACTGAAGCTTTCTTT. This translates into CASSHGENTEAFF.

The chain carries TRBV4-1 and TRBJ1-2; D is possibly TRBD1 (5 bases). Germline loops: CDR1 MGHRA, CDR2 YSYEKL. The ends were cut back, 0 bases at V and 4 bases at J, with 15 bases in the middle. The CDR3 consists of 16 residues. CDR3 protein: CASSQDGPGTTYGYTF. The DNA of the CDR3 is TGCGCCAGCAGCCAAGATGGTCCCGGGACCACCTATGGCTACACCTTC.

The chain links TRBV5-5 to TRBJ1-3; D call uncertain. This CDR3 contains 16 residues. Germline loops: CDR1 SGHKS, CDR2 YYEKEE (reference sequence). V lost 3 bases and J 0 bases, leaving 13 bases between the germline ends. CDR3 amino acids: CASSWPGTSSGNTIYF. As DNA, the CDR3 is TGTGCCAGCAGCTGGCCGGGTACTAGCTCTGGAAACACCATATATTTT.

The gene calls are TRBV18 and TRBJ2-2; unclear D gene. The germline V gene encodes CDR1 KGHSH and CDR2 LQKENI. The CDR3 is 14 residues long. V gave up 0 bases and J gave up 7 bases, with 9 bases separating them. For the CDR3, the DNA is TGTGCCAGCTCACCACCGTCGGCATACGGGGAGCTGTTTTTT. As protein: CASSPPSAYGELFF.

The chain is built from TRBV10-2 and TRBJ2-3, with 8 nucleotides matching TRBD2. The V and J ends lost 2 bases and 3 bases, in that order; junction bases with no gene match: 7. The CDR3 extends over 16 amino acids. Germline V gene data show CDR1 as WSHSY and CDR2 as SAAADI. The CDR3 DNA sequence: TGCGCCAGCAGTGAGCGGCGGCGGGGGGCAACAGATACGCAGTATTTT. This gives the protein CASSERRRGATDTQYF.

The chain combines TRBV6-1 with TRBJ1-1; no reliable D call. This CDR3 has 10 residues. V was shortened by 8 bases and J by 8 bases, with 9 bases between the two germline ends. CDR1 is MNHNS and CDR2 is SASEGT in the germline V gene. The CDR3 is CASHRQEAFF. In DNA form, the CDR3 reads TGTGCCAGCCACCGGCAGGAAGCTTTCTTT.

CDR3 in amino acids: CASSPPRAASYDEQYF. In DNA, the CDR3 is TGTGCCAGCTCACCACCGCGGGCTGCCTCCTACGACGAGCAGTACTTC. This rearrangement joins TRBV18 to TRBJ2-7, with TRBD2 as a possible D gene (5 bases). Germline lookup yields CDR1 KGHSH and CDR2 LQKENI. CDR3 length equals 16 residues. V was clipped by 0 bases and J by 5 bases, with 17 bases between them.

In its sample, this clone was seen once. The rearrangement joins TRBV6-1 to TRBJ2-2, with D maybe TRBD1 (5 bases). The CDR3 is 15 residues long. The germline V and J ends were trimmed by 4 bases and 2 bases, with 11 bases remaining between them. Germline CDR1 and CDR2: MNHNS and SASEGT. As DNA, the CDR3 is TGTGCCAGCAGTGGTGGACATACAAACACCGGGGAGCTGTTTTTT. The encoded protein is CASSGGHTNTGELFF.

This clone came up a few times. This sequence joins TRBV2 and TRBJ2-7, with D perhaps matching TRBD1 (6 bases). The CDR3 length is 13 residues. V was clipped by 7 bases and J by 0 bases, with 10 bases between them. Germline assignment: CDR1 SNHLY and CDR2 FYNNEI. CDR3 sequence (DNA): TGTGCCAGCACCCCGGACAGCTCCTACGAGCAGTACTTC. Translating gives CASTPDSSYEQYF.

Note on this clone: At the DNA level, this CDR3 is encoded by other sequences in the same sample as well. The chain joins TRBV7-2 to TRBJ1-4; 7 bases are shared with TRBD1. Germline V lookup: CDR1 SGHTA, CDR2 FQGNSA. This CDR3 region has 16 residues. V trimming: 1 base; J trimming: 1 base; junction bases outside the gene matches: 3. The CDR3 DNA sequence: TGTGCCAGCAGCTTAGATACAGGGGTAACTAATGAAAAACTGTTTTTT. Translated: CASSLDTGVTNEKLFF.

The CDR3 DNA is TGTGCCAGCAGCAAAGTCCCTGGGGGACAGGGTTCTCTCACTGAAGCTTTCTTT. Translated, it gives CASSKVPGGQGSLTEAFF. V is TRBV21-1 and J is TRBJ1-1; the DNA was not used to check the table's D call, TRBD1. TRBV21-1 is a recognized pseudogene. The CDR3 is made up of 18 amino acids.

This chain connects TRBV30 to TRBJ2-5, with 15 bases that match TRBD2. This CDR3 contains 14 residues. The germline gives CDR1 GTSNPN, CDR2 SVGIG (reference sequence). The trim removed 1 base at V and 12 bases at J, leaving 6 bases unmatched. The CDR3 nucleotides read TGTGCCTGGAGTGCTGGGACTAGCGGGGGGTTTAAGTACTTC. Translating gives CAWSAGTSGGFKYF.

About this clone: Other DNA sequences within the sample encode an identical CDR3. The genes are TRBV7-9 and TRBJ1-2; possibly TRBD1 for D (5 bases). The CDR3 totals 14 residues. V gave up 3 bases and J gave up 2 bases, with 10 bases separating them. Germline V gives CDR1 SEHNR, CDR2 FQNEAQ (reference sequence). CDR3 nucleotides: TGTGCCAGCAGCTTGTCGGGGACGAACTATGGCTACACCTTC. It codes for CASSLSGTNYGYTF.

The chain recombines TRBV2 with TRBJ2-5; 7 bases line up with TRBD2. The V gene's germline CDR1 is SNHLY and CDR2 FYNNEI. V trimming: 2 bases; J trimming: 0 bases; junction bases outside the gene matches: 12. CDR3 length: 18 amino acids. CDR3 in amino acids: CASSEILGGGPYQETQYF. The DNA for the CDR3 is TGTGCCAGCAGTGAAATCCTCGGCGGGGGACCTTACCAAGAGACCCAGTACTTC.

The chain couples TRBV6-4 to TRBJ2-1; 7 nucleotides line up with TRBD2. The junction had 8 bases not matched to a gene; V was cut back by 6 bases and J by 6 bases. CDR3 length: 14 amino acids. Germline CDR1 and CDR2: MRHNA and SNTAGT. The CDR3 spells CASRMTSSSNEQFF. The CDR3 nucleotides read TGTGCCAGCAGGATGACTAGCTCAAGCAATGAGCAGTTCTTC.

CDR3 amino acids: CASRPGKFQPQHF. CDR3 sequence (DNA): TGTGCCAGCAGACCCGGAAAATTTCAGCCCCAGCATTTT. The chain employs TRBV6-6 and TRBJ1-5; D gene uncertain. The CDR3 has 13 amino acids. Germline loops: CDR1 MNHNY, CDR2 SVGAGI (reference sequence). Trimming took off 6 bases at V and 6 bases at J, with 12 bases between the two ends.

The J gene is TRBJ1-2, the V gene TRBV6-6; no clear D. This CDR3 has 13 residues. Trimming shortened V by 2 bases and J by 3 bases, and 7 bases separated the two germline ends. The germline CDR1 and CDR2 sequences are MNHNY and SVGAGI (reference sequence). The CDR3 sequence: CASSYNLDYGYTF. The CDR3 nucleotides read TGTGCCAGCAGTTACAATTTGGACTATGGCTACACCTTC.

This clone was found once. The V and J genes are TRBV11-3 and TRBJ2-7; D is undetermined. Germline lookup yields CDR1 SGHNT and CDR2 YENEEA. The CDR3 loop spans 13 amino acids. Trimming cost V 5 bases and J 2 bases, with 10 bases left between them. The CDR3 nucleotides read TGTGCCAGCAGCCCCTCGGGTACCTACGAGCAGTACTTC. This translates into CASSPSGTYEQYF.

This rearrangement joins TRBV19 to TRBJ2-6, with 9 bases identical to TRBD1. CDR1 is LNHDA and CDR2 is SQIVND in the germline V gene (reference sequence). This CDR3 contains 18 residues. Trimming cost V 8 bases and J 0 bases; bases outside gene matches: 11. DNA for the CDR3: TGTGCCAGTCGAGTGCCCGGGACAGGGAGCTCTGGGGCCAACGTCCTGACTTTC. Translating gives CASRVPGTGSSGANVLTF.

The CDR3: CASSPTGRAYEQYF. The CDR3 DNA sequence: TGTGCCAGCAGTCCAACGGGCAGGGCGTACGAGCAGTACTTC. This chain uses TRBV6-5 with TRBJ2-7, with D tentatively TRBD1 (5 bases). This CDR3 spans 14 amino acids. V was clipped by 5 bases and J by 4 bases, with 15 bases between them. Germline V CDR1 and CDR2: MNHEY, SVGAGI.

In this sample, this clone turned up a few times. In the same sample, other DNA sequences code for this CDR3. This chain links TRBV6-6 with TRBJ1-5, with D perhaps matching TRBD1 (5 bases). This CDR3 contains 14 residues. CDR1 is MNHNY, CDR2 SVGAGI, per germline (reference sequence). The V end was cut by 6 bases, the J end by 3 bases, with 12 bases between. Written as DNA, the CDR3 is TGTGCCAGCAGCCCCGGGACGGTCAATCAGCCCCAGCATTTT. Translating it yields CASSPGTVNQPQHF.